These T cell receptor beta chains were read from a single sample in a study of T-cell reconstitution after alpha-beta-depleted transplantation in children. In TCRdb, the PCR reads were re-called with MiXCR into one record per CDR3 protein. The repertoire includes 400,000 to 550,000 distinct CDR3 sequences, over 9.5% of them detected once, and around 2% sits in the top ten. This specimen was PBMCs, taken before TCRalphabeta/CD19-depleted stem cell transplant. Receptors were obtained from a child younger than 10 with inherited bone marrow failure, due to receive a stem cell transplant. Each CDR3 is given with its conserved first and last residue. The D gene is left open where the match is weak. Where a row states a size, it is once, few, many or the class of an expanded clone; other rows omit it.

clone_size	j_call	d_call	v_call	cdr3_aa	cdr3_nt
many	TRBJ2-5	TRBD1	TRBV7-9	CASRRGIRGQETQYF	TGTGCCAGCAGGAGAGGGATCAGGGGGCAAGAGACCCAGTACTTC
many	TRBJ2-3	-	TRBV6-1	CASSTRQASTDTQYF	TGTGCCAGCAGCACCAGACAGGCCAGCACAGATACGCAGTATTTT
many	TRBJ1-5	-	TRBV12-3/TRBV12-4	CASSLNRDQPQHF	TGTGCCAGCAGCCTTAACAGGGATCAGCCCCAGCATTTT
many	TRBJ2-7	-	TRBV12-3/TRBV12-4	CASSLFGPRYEQYF	TGTGCCAGCAGTTTATTTGGACCACGCTACGAGCAGTACTTC
many	TRBJ2-3	-	TRBV29-1	CSVTGTSRTDTQYF	TGCAGCGTGACCGGGACGAGCCGCACAGATACGCAGTATTTT
many	TRBJ2-7	-	TRBV18	CASSPPQEYEQYF	TGTGCCAGCTCACCACCCCAGGAGTACGAGCAGTACTTC
many	TRBJ1-1	TRBD1	TRBV2	CASTGQGFTEAFF	TGTGCCAGCACGGGACAGGGGTTCACTGAAGCTTTCTTT
many	TRBJ2-7	-	TRBV28	CASSLRGADYEQYF	TGTGCCAGCAGTTTAAGGGGAGCAGACTACGAGCAGTACTTC
many	TRBJ2-5	-	TRBV29-1	CSVEGGNLQETQYF	TGCAGCGTTGAAGGAGGGAACCTCCAAGAGACCCAGTACTTC
many	TRBJ1-2	-	TRBV11-1	CASSPTRARAGTNYGYTF	TGTGCCAGCAGTCCGACCCGAGCGAGAGCAGGGACCAACTATGGCTACACCTTC
many	TRBJ2-3	TRBD2	TRBV20-1	CSASKSGRASDTQYF	TGCAGTGCTAGTAAGAGCGGGAGGGCCTCAGATACGCAGTATTTT
many	TRBJ2-1	TRBD2	TRBV5-6	CASSFPSGRARNEQFF	TGTGCCAGCAGCTTCCCTAGCGGGAGGGCCAGGAATGAGCAGTTCTTC
-	TRBJ2-7	TRBD1	TRBV23-1	CASAGVDRGGRPYF	TGCGCCAGCGCAGGAGTGGACAGGGGGGGACGTCCGTACTTC
-	TRBJ1-1	TRBD1	TRBV11-2	CASSLQGGVTEAFF	TGTGCCAGCAGCTTGCAGGGGGGGGTCACTGAAGCTTTCTTT
many	TRBJ2-1	-	TRBV7-2	CASSFRDWTYNEQFF	TGTGCCAGCAGCTTCCGGGACTGGACCTACAATGAGCAGTTCTTC
few	TRBJ2-3	-	TRBV4-3	CASSQDIKTDTQYF	TGCGCCAGCAGCCAAGATATTAAGACAGATACGCAGTATTTT